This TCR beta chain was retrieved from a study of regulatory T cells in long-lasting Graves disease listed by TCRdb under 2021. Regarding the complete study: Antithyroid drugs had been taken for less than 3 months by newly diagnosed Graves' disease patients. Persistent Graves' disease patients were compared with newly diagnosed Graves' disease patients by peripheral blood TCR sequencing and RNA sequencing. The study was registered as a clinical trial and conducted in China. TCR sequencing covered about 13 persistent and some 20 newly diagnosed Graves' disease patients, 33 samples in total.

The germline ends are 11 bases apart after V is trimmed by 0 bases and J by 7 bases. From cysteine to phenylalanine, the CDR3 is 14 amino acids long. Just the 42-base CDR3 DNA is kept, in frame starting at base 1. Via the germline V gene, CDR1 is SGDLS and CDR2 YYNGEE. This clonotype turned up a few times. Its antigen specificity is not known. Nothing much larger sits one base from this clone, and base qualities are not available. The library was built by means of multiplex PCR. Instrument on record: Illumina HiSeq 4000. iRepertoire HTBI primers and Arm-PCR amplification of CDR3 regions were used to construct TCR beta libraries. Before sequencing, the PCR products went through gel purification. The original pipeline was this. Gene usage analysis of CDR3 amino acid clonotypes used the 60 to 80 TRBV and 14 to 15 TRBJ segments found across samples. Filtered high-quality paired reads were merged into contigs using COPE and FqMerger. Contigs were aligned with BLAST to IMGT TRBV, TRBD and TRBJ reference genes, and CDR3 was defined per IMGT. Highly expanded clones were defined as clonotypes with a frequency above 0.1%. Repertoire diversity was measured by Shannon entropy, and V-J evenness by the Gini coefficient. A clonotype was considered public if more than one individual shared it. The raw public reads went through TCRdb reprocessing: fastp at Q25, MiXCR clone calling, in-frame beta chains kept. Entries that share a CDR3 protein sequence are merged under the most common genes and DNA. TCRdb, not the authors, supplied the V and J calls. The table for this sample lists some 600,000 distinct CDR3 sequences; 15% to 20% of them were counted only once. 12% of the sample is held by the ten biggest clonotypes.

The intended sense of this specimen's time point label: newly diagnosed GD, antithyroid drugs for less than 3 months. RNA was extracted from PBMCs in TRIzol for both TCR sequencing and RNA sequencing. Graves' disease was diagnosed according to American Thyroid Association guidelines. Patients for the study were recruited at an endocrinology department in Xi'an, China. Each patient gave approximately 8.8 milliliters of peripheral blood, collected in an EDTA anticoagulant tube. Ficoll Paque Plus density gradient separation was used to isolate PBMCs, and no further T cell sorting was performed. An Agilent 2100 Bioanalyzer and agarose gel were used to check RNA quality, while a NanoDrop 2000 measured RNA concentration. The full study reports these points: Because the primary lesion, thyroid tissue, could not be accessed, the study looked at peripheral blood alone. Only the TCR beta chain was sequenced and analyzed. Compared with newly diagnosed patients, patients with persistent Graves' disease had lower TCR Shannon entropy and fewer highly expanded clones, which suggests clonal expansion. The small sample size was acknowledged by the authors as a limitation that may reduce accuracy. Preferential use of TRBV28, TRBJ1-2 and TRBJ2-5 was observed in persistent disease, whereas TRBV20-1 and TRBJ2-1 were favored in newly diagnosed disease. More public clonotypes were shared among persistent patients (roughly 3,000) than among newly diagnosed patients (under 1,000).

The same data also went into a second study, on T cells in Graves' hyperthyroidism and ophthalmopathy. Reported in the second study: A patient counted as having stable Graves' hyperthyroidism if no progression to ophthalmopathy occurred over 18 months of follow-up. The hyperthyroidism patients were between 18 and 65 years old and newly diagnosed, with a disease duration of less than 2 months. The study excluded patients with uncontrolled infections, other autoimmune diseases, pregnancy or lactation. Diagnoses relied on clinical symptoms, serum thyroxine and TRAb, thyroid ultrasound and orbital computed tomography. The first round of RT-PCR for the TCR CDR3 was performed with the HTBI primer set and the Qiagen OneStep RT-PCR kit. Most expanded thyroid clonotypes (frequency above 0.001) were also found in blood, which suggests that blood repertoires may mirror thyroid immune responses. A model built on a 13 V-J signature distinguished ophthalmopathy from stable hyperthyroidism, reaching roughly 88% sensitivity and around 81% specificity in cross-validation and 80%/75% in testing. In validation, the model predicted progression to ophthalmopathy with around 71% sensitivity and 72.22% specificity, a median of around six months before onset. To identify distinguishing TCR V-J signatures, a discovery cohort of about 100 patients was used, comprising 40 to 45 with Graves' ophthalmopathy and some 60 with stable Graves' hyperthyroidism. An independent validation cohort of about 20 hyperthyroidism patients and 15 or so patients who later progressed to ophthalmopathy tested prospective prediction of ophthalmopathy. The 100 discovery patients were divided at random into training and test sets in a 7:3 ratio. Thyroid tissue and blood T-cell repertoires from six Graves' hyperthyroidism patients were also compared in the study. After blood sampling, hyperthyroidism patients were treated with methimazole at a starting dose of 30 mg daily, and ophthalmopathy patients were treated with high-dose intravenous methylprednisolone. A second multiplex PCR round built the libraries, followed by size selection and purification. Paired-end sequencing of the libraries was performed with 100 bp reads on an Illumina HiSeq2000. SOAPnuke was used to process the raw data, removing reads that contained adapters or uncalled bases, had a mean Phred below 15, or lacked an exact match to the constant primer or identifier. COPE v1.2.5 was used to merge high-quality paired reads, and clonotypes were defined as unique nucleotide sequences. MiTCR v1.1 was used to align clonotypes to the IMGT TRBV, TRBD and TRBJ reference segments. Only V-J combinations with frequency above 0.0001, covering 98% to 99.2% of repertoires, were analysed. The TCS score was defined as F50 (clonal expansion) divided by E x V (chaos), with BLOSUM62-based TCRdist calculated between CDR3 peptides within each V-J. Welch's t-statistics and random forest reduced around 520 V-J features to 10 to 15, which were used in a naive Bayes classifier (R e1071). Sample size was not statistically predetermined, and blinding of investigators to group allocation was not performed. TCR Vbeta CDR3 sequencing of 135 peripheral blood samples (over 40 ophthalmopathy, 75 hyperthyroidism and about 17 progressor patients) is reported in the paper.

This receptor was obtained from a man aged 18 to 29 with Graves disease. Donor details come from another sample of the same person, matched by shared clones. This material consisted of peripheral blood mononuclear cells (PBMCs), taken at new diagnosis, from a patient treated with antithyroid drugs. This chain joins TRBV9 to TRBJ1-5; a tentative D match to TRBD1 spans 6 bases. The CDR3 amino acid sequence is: CASSVAEQGQPQHF. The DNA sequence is TGTGCCAGCAGCGTAGCTGAACAGGGACAGCCCCAGCATTTT. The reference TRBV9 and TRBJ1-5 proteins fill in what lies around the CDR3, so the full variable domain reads DSGVTQTPKHLITATGQRVTLRCSPRSGDLSVYWYQQSLDQGLQFLIQYYNGEERAKGNILERFSAQQFPDLHSELNLSSLELGDSALYFCASSVAEQGQPQHFGDGTRLSIL.